Listed below are T cell receptor beta chains from one sample, sequenced in a study of blood T cell repertoires in COVID-19. Profiling relied on immunoSEQ multiplex PCR, and the TCRdb table lists in-frame clones only, not all of them. The table lists 440,000 or so clones, about 88% of them singletons. The source material was peripheral blood. The receptors stem from a woman between 40 and 50 years old with COVID-19, enrolled during active disease. Each CDR3 is given without its conserved first and last residue. Each record gives: V gene, CDR3 protein.

>TRBV19
ASGETNEKLF
>TRBV5-1
ASSPIAGGRNEQF
>TRBV7-3
ASSLRQGLGYT
>TRBV28
ASTSTTPTNEKLF
>TRBV7-3
ASSLEANTEAF
>TRBV27
ASSAYHYEQY
>TRBV10-1
ASSESLISQGQGGYT
>TRBV5-8
ASRLYRATEAF
>TRBV7-8
ASSLASEVRYGYT
>TRBV15
ATSREGANQPQH
>TRBV28
ASSLLLGSGGNTIY
>TRBV9
ASSVEGQLTNTEAF
>TRBV7-9
ASSLSEQGPQH
>TRBV5-4
ASSLGAEAF
>TRBV19
ASNRATNEKLF
>TRBV10-3
ATKFQDIGNEAF
>TRBV6-1
ASSEGRSRNYGYT
>TRBV5-6
ASTPGAGGNSPLH
>TRBV6-5
ASSGQGNNGYT
>TRBV5-1
ASSLEGQGVTDTQY
>TRBV7-2
ASSLNGRAGNTIY
>TRBV30
AWSVGGGNTIY
>TRBV28
ASRLSRGNEQF
>TRBV3-1/TRBV3-2
ASSQYRVPKGLNGNTIY
>TRBV28
ASGEGPTTTKNIQY
>TRBV2
ASSVGQGGSYEQY
>TRBV6-5
ASSYSYTYEQY
>TRBV15
ATRSGPGNTIY
>TRBV4-3
ASSQEGRGTYEQY
>TRBV7-2
ASSLTMGADEKLF
>TRBV3-1/TRBV3-2
ASSQGGIEQY
>TRBV30
AWTRGNTDTQY
>TRBV27
ASSLIQGEAF
>TRBV5-1
ASRWGPTTTEAF
>TRBV6-2/TRBV6-3
ASSYPGWRGAHNEQF
>TRBV30
AWSTFGTGKEKLF
>TRBV27
ASRPGQVENTEAF